These T cell receptor beta chains were read from a single sample in a study of T cells after yellow fever vaccination. MiXCR was run by TCRdb on the 5' RACE reads, yielding one entry per CDR3 protein. Among roughly 120,000 distinct CDR3 sequences listed, 7.5% to 9.5% were seen once. Sequenced here: CD8+ T cells sorted from PBMCs, sampled 45 days after the yellow fever booster vaccination. Receptors were obtained from a man aged 30-40 years who received the YFV17D yellow fever vaccine. Each CDR3 is given with its conserved first and last residue. Each record gives: J gene, D gene, clone size, V gene, CDR3 protein, CDR3 DNA. The D gene is left open where the match is weak. Not all rows give a size; the values are once, few, many and, for expanded clones, a class.

J: TRBJ1-1; D: -; size: many; V: TRBV20-1; CDR3: CSADPGNRDYTEAFF; DNA: TGCAGTGCCGACCCAGGGAACAGGGACTACACTGAAGCTTTCTTT
J: TRBJ2-1; D: -; size: many; V: TRBV7-2; CDR3: CASSPWREGSYNEQFF; DNA: TGTGCCAGCAGCCCGTGGCGGGAAGGATCCTACAATGAGCAGTTCTTC
J: TRBJ2-3; D: TRBD1; size: many; V: TRBV28; CDR3: CASKETGTGGTDTQYF; DNA: TGTGCCAGCAAAGAAACCGGGACAGGGGGCACAGATACGCAGTATTTT
J: TRBJ2-7; D: TRBD2; size: -; V: TRBV20-1; CDR3: CSALLLAETYEQYF; DNA: TGCAGTGCCCTTCTCCTAGCGGAGACATACGAGCAGTACTTC
J: TRBJ2-5; D: -; size: few; V: TRBV7-9; CDR3: CASSLIQTTQETQYF; DNA: TGTGCCAGCAGCTTGATTCAAACCACCCAAGAGACCCAGTACTTC
J: TRBJ2-7; D: TRBD1; size: many; V: TRBV5-1; CDR3: CASRQGAYYEQYF; DNA: TGCGCCAGTAGACAGGGGGCGTACTACGAGCAGTACTTC
J: TRBJ1-2; D: -; size: many; V: TRBV2; CDR3: CASSEALLGSGYTF; DNA: TGTGCCAGCAGTGAAGCGCTTTTGGGCAGTGGCTACACCTTC
J: TRBJ2-5; D: TRBD1; size: -; V: TRBV7-9; CDR3: CASSPRQGPTQETQYF; DNA: TGTGCCAGCAGCCCACGACAGGGGCCGACCCAAGAGACCCAGTACTTC
J: TRBJ2-5; D: -; size: -; V: TRBV19; CDR3: CASSAHDSDQETQYF; DNA: TGTGCCAGTAGTGCCCACGACAGCGACCAAGAGACCCAGTACTTC
J: TRBJ2-7; D: -; size: many; V: TRBV5-6; CDR3: CASSLFTSYEQYF; DNA: TGTGCCAGCAGCTTGTTTACCTCCTACGAGCAGTACTTC
J: TRBJ2-7; D: -; size: few; V: TRBV20-1; CDR3: CSAYPPDSDYEQYF; DNA: TGCAGTGCTTATCCACCCGATTCAGACTACGAGCAGTACTTC
J: TRBJ1-1; D: TRBD1; size: many; V: TRBV29-1; CDR3: CSASGGTGFTEAFF; DNA: TGCAGCGCTTCGGGGGGGACAGGGTTCACTGAAGCTTTCTTT
J: TRBJ2-3; D: -; size: many; V: TRBV20-1; CDR3: CSAKGLVSTDTQYF; DNA: TGCAGTGCTAAGGGTCTAGTCAGCACAGATACGCAGTATTTT
J: TRBJ2-1; D: -; size: -; V: TRBV2; CDR3: CASSEGLGSSYNEQFF; DNA: TGTGCCAGCAGTGAAGGGCTGGGAAGCTCCTACAATGAGCAGTTCTTC
J: TRBJ2-7; D: TRBD2; size: many; V: TRBV9; CDR3: CASSPPTSGVYEQYF; DNA: TGTGCCAGCAGCCCCCCTACTAGCGGGGTCTACGAGCAGTACTTC
J: TRBJ2-1; D: TRBD1; size: many; V: TRBV24-1; CDR3: CATSDMDRGQGEQFF; DNA: TGTGCCACCAGTGATATGGACAGGGGGCAGGGTGAGCAGTTCTTC
J: TRBJ1-5; D: -; size: many; V: TRBV11-2; CDR3: CASSLRFGFGGADQPQHF; DNA: TGTGCCAGCAGCTTAAGATTTGGTTTTGGGGGGGCTGATCAGCCCCAGCATTTT
J: TRBJ2-7; D: TRBD1; size: few; V: TRBV7-6; CDR3: CASSLTGAEQYF; DNA: TGTGCCAGCAGCTTGACAGGGGCCGAGCAGTACTTC
J: TRBJ2-1; D: -; size: many; V: TRBV4-3; CDR3: CASSQDPGSYNEQFF; DNA: TGCGCCAGCAGCCAAGATCCCGGGTCCTACAATGAGCAGTTCTTC
J: TRBJ1-2; D: -; size: many; V: TRBV7-2; CDR3: CASSPSNLYGYTF; DNA: TGTGCCAGCAGCCCTTCTAACCTTTATGGCTACACCTTC
J: TRBJ2-7; D: -; size: many; V: TRBV30; CDR3: CAWSGGSYEQYF; DNA: TGTGCCTGGAGCGGCGGTTCCTACGAGCAGTACTTC
J: TRBJ1-1; D: TRBD1; size: -; V: TRBV13; CDR3: CASSFGTGNMNTEAFF; DNA: TGTGCCAGCAGCTTTGGGACAGGGAATATGAACACTGAAGCTTTCTTT
J: TRBJ1-2; D: -; size: -; V: TRBV30; CDR3: CAPETLVFSGYTF; DNA: TGTGCCCCCGAGACACTCGTTTTTTCTGGCTACACCTTC
J: TRBJ2-3; D: -; size: many; V: TRBV25-1; CDR3: CASSEARGADTQYF; DNA: TGTGCCAGCAGTGAAGCGCGGGGTGCAGATACGCAGTATTTT